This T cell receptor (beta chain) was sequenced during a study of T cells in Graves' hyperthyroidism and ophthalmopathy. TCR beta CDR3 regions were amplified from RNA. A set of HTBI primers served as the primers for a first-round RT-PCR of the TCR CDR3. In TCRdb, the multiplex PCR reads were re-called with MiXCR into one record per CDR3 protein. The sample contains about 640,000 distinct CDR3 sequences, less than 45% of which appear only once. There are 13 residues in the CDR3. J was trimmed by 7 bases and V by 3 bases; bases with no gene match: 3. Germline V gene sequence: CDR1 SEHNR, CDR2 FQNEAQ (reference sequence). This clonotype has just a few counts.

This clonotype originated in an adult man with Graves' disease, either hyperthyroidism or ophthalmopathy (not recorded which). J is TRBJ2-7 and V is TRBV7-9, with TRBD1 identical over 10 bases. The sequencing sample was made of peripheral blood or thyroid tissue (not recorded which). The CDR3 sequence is CASSFPGQGEQYF. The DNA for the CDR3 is TGTGCCAGCAGCTTTCCGGGACAGGGGGAGCAGTACTTC.